Shown below are 32 T cell receptor beta chains from a single sample sequenced in a study of blood T cell repertoires in COVID-19. Sequencing was performed with immunoSEQ multiplex PCR; in TCRdb, only in-frame clones are kept and a portion is missing. This table has about 88,000 clones, approximately 91% appearing once. The sequenced sample was peripheral blood. The receptors originated from a woman of 80 years or more with acute or convalescent COVID-19.

The genes are TRBV4-3 and TRBJ2-5; 9 nucleotides match TRBD2. This CDR3 comprises 14 residues. Germline CDR1 and CDR2: LGHNA and YSLEER. The V gene end was trimmed by 5 bases and the J gene end by 3 bases; junction bases not matched to a gene: 4. CDR3 loop: CASSYGTSKETQYF. In DNA form, the CDR3 reads TGCGCCAGCAGCTACGGGACTAGCAAAGAGACCCAGTACTTC.

The genes are TRBV4-1 and TRBJ2-7; TRBD2 agrees at 11 bases. Germline CDR1 is MGHRA and CDR2 is YSYEKL. The CDR3 covers 16 residues. Trimming removed 3 bases from V and 3 bases from J; junction bases left unmatched: 7. The CDR3 sequence: CASSHAGTSGFYEQYF. The CDR3 region has the DNA TGCGCCAGCAGCCACGCCGGGACTAGCGGATTCTACGAGCAGTACTTC.

Here the CDR3 DNA reads TGTGCCAGCAGCTTAGGGTCAGGGCGAACTTATGGCTACACCTTC. Protein: CASSLGSGRTYGYTF. The chain carries TRBV7-8 and TRBJ1-2; maybe TRBD1 (5 bases). Trimming removed 1 base at V and 5 bases at J, with 14 bases between. The germline V gene has CDR1 SGHVS and CDR2 FQNEAQ. This CDR3 is built from 15 residues. The variable domain in full, completed from reference TRBV7-8 and TRBJ1-2, reads GAGVSQSPRYKVAKRGQDVALRCDPISGHVSLFWYQQALGQGPEFLTYFQNEAQLDKSGLPSDRFFAERPEGSVSTLKIQRTQQEDSAVYLCASSLGSGRTYGYTFGSGTRLTVV.

This clone was seen just once. The genes are TRBV12-5 and TRBJ2-2; 8 nucleotides align to TRBD1. Germline loops: CDR1 LGHNT, CDR2 FRNRAP. The CDR3 totals 16 residues. J was trimmed by 7 bases and V by 5 bases; bases with no gene match: 12. This CDR3 reads CASGPPGQGSFGELFF. CDR3 nucleotides: TGTGCTAGTGGTCCCCCCGGACAGGGTTCGTTCGGGGAGCTGTTTTTT.

This clone was observed once. This chain joins TRBV19 and TRBJ1-1, with D maybe TRBD1 (5 bases). The CDR3 sequence is 13 residues long. Deletions cut 5 bases from V and 1 base from J, with 8 bases between. Germline values: CDR1 LNHDA, CDR2 SQIVND (reference sequence). CDR3 in amino acids: CASSGARNTEAFF. CDR3 coding DNA: TGTGCCAGTAGTGGGGCACGGAACACTGAAGCTTTCTTT.

This sequence joins TRBV6-5 and TRBJ1-4; D gene ambiguous. V was pared by 6 bases and J by 3 bases, with 11 bases between. In germline, CDR1 is MNHEY, CDR2 SVGAGI. The CDR3 runs 14 residues. This CDR3 reads CASSRNRANEKLFF. For the CDR3, the DNA is TGTGCCAGCAGCCGAAACAGAGCTAATGAAAAACTGTTTTTT.

The chain has TRBV7-2 and TRBJ1-2, with D tentatively TRBD1 (6 bases). Deletions cut 5 bases from V and 2 bases from J, with 18 bases between. Germline CDR1 is SGHTA and CDR2 is FQGNSA. The CDR3 totals 16 residues. The CDR3, as DNA: TGTGCCAGCAGCCCCCAGACAGGCCGACCGAACTATGGCTACACCTTC. Translation gives CASSPQTGRPNYGYTF.

The chain is built from TRBV7-2 and TRBJ1-5; TRBD1 agrees at 7 bases. This CDR3 has 15 residues. In germline, CDR1 is SGHTA, CDR2 FQGNSA. J was trimmed by 1 base and V by 5 bases; bases with no gene match: 5. The CDR3 nucleotides are TGTGCCAGCAGCAGGGACAGTTTAAGCAATCAGCCCCAGCATTTT. Translating it yields CASSRDSLSNQPQHF.

The J gene is TRBJ2-7, the V gene TRBV29-1; possibly TRBD1 for D (6 bases). Germline V lookup: CDR1 SQVTM, CDR2 ANQGSEA. The CDR3 covers 11 residues. The V end was cut by 7 bases, the J end by 4 bases, with 11 bases between. This CDR3 is CSGGGIYEQYF. The CDR3 nucleotides are TGCAGCGGAGGGGGTATATACGAGCAGTACTTC.

This chain connects TRBV12-3 or TRBV12-4 to TRBJ1-1; no clear D gene. Deletions cut 3 bases from V and 8 bases from J, with 10 bases between. The CDR3 is made up of 12 amino acids. The CDR3 nucleotides read TGTGCCAGCAGTTTGACTGTCGAGGAAGCTTTCTTT. Residues: CASSLTVEEAFF.

The chain employs TRBV12-3 or TRBV12-4 and TRBJ1-1; possibly TRBD1 for D (5 bases). CDR3 size: 12 residues. The germline V and J ends were trimmed by 4 bases and 8 bases, with 11 bases remaining between them. This chain's CDR3 is CASSSRTLEAFF. As DNA, the CDR3 is TGTGCCAGCAGTTCGCGGACACTCGAAGCTTTCTTT.

V usage is TRBV5-6 and J usage is TRBJ1-1; 12 nucleotides line up with TRBD1. V gave up 3 bases and J gave up 4 bases; unmatched junction bases: 4. This CDR3 has 15 residues. The germline V gene encodes CDR1 SGHDT and CDR2 YYEEEE. CDR3 DNA: TGTGCCAGCAGCTGGGACAGGGGGCTTATCACTGAAGCTTTCTTT. It is translated as CASSWDRGLITEAFF.

The chain combines TRBV6-5 with TRBJ2-7, with TRBD2 matching over 11 bases. The CDR3 is 15 residues long. V shed 5 bases and J 1 base; nucleotides not matched to a gene: 4. The germline gives CDR1 MNHEY, CDR2 SVGAGI. The CDR3 region has the DNA TGTGCCAGCAGTCTGACTAGCGGGGTTTCCTACGAGCAGTACTTC. Translation: CASSLTSGVSYEQYF.

The CDR3 sequence is CASIIVGSNEQFF. The CDR3 DNA follows: TGTGCCAGCATCATAGTCGGGAGCAATGAGCAGTTCTTC. The chain combines TRBV12-3 or TRBV12-4 with TRBJ2-1; perhaps TRBD2 as D (6 bases). V was clipped by 7 bases and J by 6 bases, with 13 bases between them. The CDR3 is 13 amino acids.

This chain joins TRBV7-8 and TRBJ2-7; D perhaps matches TRBD1 (6 bases). The CDR3 is 16 amino acids. V dropped 2 bases and J dropped 0 bases, with 14 bases sitting between them. The germline V gene has CDR1 SGHVS and CDR2 FQNEAQ. The CDR3 reads CASSLTPGASSYEQYF. The DNA of the CDR3 is TGTGCCAGCAGCTTAACCCCAGGGGCCAGCTCCTACGAGCAGTACTTC.

J is TRBJ1-5 and V is TRBV18; 8 nucleotides match TRBD1. From germline, CDR1 is KGHSH and CDR2 LQKENI. With V trimmed by 5 bases and J by 10 bases, 4 bases remained unmatched. The CDR3 extends over 12 amino acids. CDR3 in amino acids: CASSTDRGPQHF. CDR3 bases: TGTGCCAGCTCAACCGACAGGGGACCCCAGCATTTT.

The genes are TRBV19 and TRBJ2-4, with D perhaps matching TRBD2 (5 bases). With 4 bases removed from V and 1 base from J, the gap between germline ends came to 8 bases. The V gene's germline CDR1 is LNHDA and CDR2 SQIVND (reference sequence). The CDR3 spans 14 residues. The CDR3 spells CASSTGLAKNIQYF. The CDR3 nucleotides are TGTGCCAGTAGTACAGGACTCGCCAAAAACATTCAGTACTTC.

This clone was found once. The rearrangement joins TRBV6-6 to TRBJ1-5; D is unclear. In germline, CDR1 is MNHNY, CDR2 SVGAGI (reference sequence). V lost 9 bases and J 6 bases, leaving 18 bases between the germline ends. This CDR3 has 14 amino acids. CDR3 in DNA: TGTGCCAGTTCCTGGAGGGAGGGAGGTCAGCCCCAGCATTTT. It encodes CASSWREGGQPQHF.

V usage is TRBV2 and J usage is TRBJ2-7; D not resolved. The CDR3 sequence is 15 residues long. CDR1 and CDR2 (germline): SNHLY, FYNNEI. The V gene lost 7 bases and the J gene lost 4 bases, with 20 bases spanning the gap. The CDR3 loop reads CASTNLRLGRYEQYF. In DNA form, the CDR3 reads TGTGCCAGCACTAACCTCCGTCTTGGCAGGTACGAGCAGTACTTC.

V and J are TRBV7-9 and TRBJ2-3; D gene ambiguous. The CDR3 totals 14 residues. V lost 4 bases and J lost 2, with 10 bases in between. Looked up from germline, CDR1 is SEHNR and CDR2 is FQNEAQ (reference sequence). The CDR3 nucleotides are TGTGCCAGCAGCTCCGACTTGCCCACAGATACGCAGTATTTT. Amino acid sequence: CASSSDLPTDTQYF.

The rearrangement joins TRBV29-1 to TRBJ1-4; 8 nucleotides line up with TRBD1. The CDR3 is 12 amino acids. Germline values: CDR1 SQVTM, CDR2 ANQGSEA. The J segment lost 7 bases and the V segment lost 7 bases, leaving 5 bases of the junction unmatched. CDR3: CSAYRGGEKLFF. The CDR3 coding sequence is TGCAGCGCTTACAGGGGGGGTGAAAAACTGTTTTTT.

V gene TRBV30 combines with J gene TRBJ2-4; D is undetermined. Germline loops: CDR1 GTSNPN, CDR2 SVGIG (reference sequence). The CDR3 totals 14 residues. V gave up 3 bases and J gave up 6 bases, with 15 bases separating them. Here the CDR3 reads CAWSLRGAGNIQYF. The CDR3, as DNA: TGTGCCTGGAGCCTTCGAGGCGCCGGAAACATTCAGTACTTC.

This chain joins TRBV7-9 and TRBJ1-1; 7 bases are a match to TRBD1. The CDR3 covers 11 residues. From germline, CDR1 is SEHNR and CDR2 FQNEAQ (reference sequence). Trimming took 6 bases from V and 10 from J; bases not matched to a gene: 5. CDR3 sequence: CASRNPGGAFF. The CDR3 DNA follows: TGTGCCAGCAGAAACCCAGGGGGAGCTTTCTTT. The full variable domain, with the rest looked up from reference TRBV7-9 and TRBJ1-1, is DTGVSQNPRHKITKRGQNVTFRCDPISEHNRLYWYRQTLGQGPEFLTYFQNEAQLEKSRLLSDRFSAERPKGSFSTLEIQRTEQGDSAMYLCASRNPGGAFFGQGTRLTVV.

The chain uses TRBV5-1 and TRBJ1-3, with a possible D match to TRBD1 (5 bases). Trimming pared 9 bases from V and 2 bases from J, leaving 18 bases between. Germline V gene lookup returns CDR1 SGHRS and CDR2 YFSETQ. This CDR3 region has 15 residues. The CDR3 loop reads CAKQDGFDPGNTIYF. The CDR3 DNA sequence: TGCGCCAAACAGGACGGCTTCGACCCTGGAAACACCATATATTTT. Full variable domain (outside the CDR3, taken from reference TRBV5-1 and TRBJ1-3): KAGVTQTPRYLIKTRGQQVTLSCSPISGHRSVSWYQQTPGQGLQFLFEYFSETQRNKGNFPGRFSGRQFSNSRSEMNVSTLELGDSALYLCAKQDGFDPGNTIYFGEGSWLTVV.

J is TRBJ2-1 and V is TRBV28; D is perhaps TRBD2 (6 bases). The germline CDR1 and CDR2 sequences are MDHEN and SYDVKM. V shed 5 bases and J shed 2 bases, with 13 bases lying between them. This CDR3 comprises 15 residues. This chain's CDR3 is CASSPPGATYNEQFF. The CDR3 DNA reads TGTGCCAGCAGTCCCCCGGGAGCAACCTACAATGAGCAGTTCTTC. The full variable domain, its missing parts supplied by reference TRBV28 and TRBJ2-1, is DVKVTQSSRYLVKRTGEKVFLECVQDMDHENMFWYRQDPGLGLRLIYFSYDVKMKEKGDIPEGYSVSREKKERFSLILESASTNQTSMYLCASSPPGATYNEQFFGPGTRLTVL.

This clone appeared a single time. The J gene is TRBJ2-3, the V gene TRBV7-3; a weak D match, TRBD2 (6 bases). V dropped 4 bases and J dropped 0 bases, with 17 bases sitting between them. Germline V lookup: CDR1 SGHTA, CDR2 FQGTGA. The CDR3 consists of 17 residues. The CDR3 is CASSSGLGRPSTDTQYF. The CDR3, as DNA: TGTGCCAGCAGCTCGGGCTTAGGGAGGCCTAGCACAGATACGCAGTATTTT. The full variable domain, completed using reference TRBV7-3 and TRBJ2-3, is GAGVSQTPSNKVTEKGKYVELRCDPISGHTALYWYRQSLGQGPEFLIYFQGTGAADDSGLPNDRFFAVRPEGSVSTLKIQRTERGDSAVYLCASSSGLGRPSTDTQYFGPGTRLTVL.

The sample holds one count of this clone. J is TRBJ2-2 and V is TRBV27; a possible D gene is TRBD2 (5 bases). Germline V gene lookup returns CDR1 MNHEY and CDR2 SMNVEV (reference sequence). This CDR3 is 13 amino acids long. V was cut by 3 bases and J by 5 bases, with 7 bases left in between. CDR3: CASSFPGTGELFF. CDR3 coding DNA: TGTGCCAGCAGTTTCCCGGGAACCGGGGAGCTGTTTTTT.

The chain carries TRBV27 and TRBJ1-2; 12 bases map to TRBD1. The germline V gene has CDR1 MNHEY and CDR2 SMNVEV (reference sequence). CDR3 size: 15 residues. J lost 7 bases, V lost 4 bases, and 7 bases had no gene match. CDR3 in amino acids: CASSSGTGGSAGYTF. CDR3 in DNA: TGTGCCAGCAGTTCCGGGACAGGGGGCTCGGCTGGCTACACCTTC.

The CDR3 DNA reads as TGTGCCAGCAGGTGGGGGGGGGCACAAGAGACCCAGTACTTC. Translating gives CASRWGGAQETQYF. The V gene is TRBV11-2, the J gene TRBJ2-5, with a tentative D call TRBD2 (7 bases). Germline CDR1 reads SGHAT; CDR2 reads FQNNGV. The CDR3 totals 14 residues. Trimming cost V 6 bases and J 2 bases, with 13 bases left between them.

The V call is TRBV2, the J call TRBJ1-6, with TRBD1 identical over 8 bases. Germline V gives CDR1 SNHLY, CDR2 FYNNEI. This CDR3 contains 16 residues. V lost 3 bases and J lost 11; bases outside the gene matches: 12. The CDR3 DNA reads as TGTGCCAGCAGTGATCAAAGACAGGGGACAGGTGCACCCCTCCACTTT. Amino acids: CASSDQRQGTGAPLHF.

This sequence joins TRBV2 and TRBJ1-1, with a possible D match to TRBD1 (6 bases). This CDR3 contains 15 residues. Trimming pared 0 bases from V and 6 bases from J, leaving 14 bases between. CDR1 and CDR2 (germline): SNHLY, FYNNEI. The CDR3 sequence: CASSEALQGMSEAFF. CDR3 DNA: TGTGCCAGCAGTGAAGCTCTACAGGGAATGTCTGAAGCTTTCTTT.

With respect to this clone: One junction end does not reproduce the germline sequence, and a read error may be involved. The chain recombines TRBV15 with TRBJ2-7; possibly TRBD2 for D (5 bases). Germline CDR1 and CDR2: LNHNV and YYDKDF (reference sequence). The CDR3 sequence is 13 residues long. The CDR3 protein is CATSRDQRGPIDF. CDR3 sequence (DNA): TGTGCCACCAGCAGAGATCAGCGAGGGCCTATCGACTTC. Filled out from reference TRBV15 and TRBJ2-7, the complete variable domain reads DAMVIQNPRYQVTQFGKPVTLSCSQTLNHNVMYWYQQKSSQAPKLLFHYYDKDFNNEADTPDNFQSRRPNTSFCFLDIRSPGLGDTAMYLCATSRDQRGPIDFGPGTRLTVT.